This record covers a single TCR beta chain. Its antigen is still unknown. The CDR3 extends over 15 amino acids. Trimming pared 0 bases from V and 0 bases from J, leaving 9 bases between. Germline lookup yields CDR1 SGHTS and CDR2 YDEGEE. This sample was taken from a study of cytomegalovirus exposure and HLA in healthy donors. Study-level findings and limits: Within the data, a cluster of highly shared sequence variants was likely a sequencing artifact. Analyzed later, association rates of TCRs varied across HLA loci, with DRB1 most and HLA-C fewest. Evidence from a later analysis indicated that most CMV-associated TCR beta chains looked HLA-restricted.

Likely unrecorded immune exposures existed in these nominally healthy donors. The primer mix had 60 Vbeta and 13 Jbeta primers. TCRdb's table, derived via immunoSEQ multiplex PCR, lists solely in-frame clones and lacks some. The sample holds 90,000 to 150,000 clones; 80% to 90% are singletons and the top ten take around 1.9%. This sequence joins TRBV5-8 and TRBJ1-1; D is ambiguous. The receptor was isolated from a man between 35 and 55 years old in good health and CMV-seronegative. Sequencing was done on a sample of PBMCs. CDR3 DNA sequence: TGTGCCAGCAGCTTGGGTTTCAGATTGAACACTGAAGCTTTCTTT. Amino acid sequence: CASSLGFRLNTEAFF.